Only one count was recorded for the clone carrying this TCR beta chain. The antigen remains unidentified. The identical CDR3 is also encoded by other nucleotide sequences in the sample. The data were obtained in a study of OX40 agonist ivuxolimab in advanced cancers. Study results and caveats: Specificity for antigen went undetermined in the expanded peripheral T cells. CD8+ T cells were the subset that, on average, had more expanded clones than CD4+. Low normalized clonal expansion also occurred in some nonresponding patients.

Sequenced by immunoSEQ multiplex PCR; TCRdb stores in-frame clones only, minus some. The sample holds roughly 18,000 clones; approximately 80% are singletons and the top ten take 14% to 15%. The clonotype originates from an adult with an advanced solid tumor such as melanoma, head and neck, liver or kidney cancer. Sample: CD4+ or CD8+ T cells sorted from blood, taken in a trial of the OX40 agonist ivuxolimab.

CDR3 residues: CASSLTANYGYTF. CDR3 DNA sequence: TGTGCCAGCAGCTTAACAGCTAACTATGGCTACACCTTC. This chain links TRBV7-3 with TRBJ1-2, with no clear D. CDR1 and CDR2 from the germline V gene are SGHTA and FQGTGA. Trimming cost V 0 bases and J 0 bases, with 2 bases left between them. This CDR3 spans 13 amino acids.